The clone carrying this T cell receptor (beta chain) was seen once. These data belong to a study of blood T cell repertoires in COVID-19. Profiled with immunoSEQ multiplex PCR; TCRdb holds only in-frame clones, not every one. The sample lists about 440,000 clones; 90% were seen once. The germline V gene encodes CDR1 SGDLS and CDR2 YYNGEE. The CDR3 totals 14 residues. With 3 bases removed from V and 6 bases from J, the gap between germline ends came to 13 bases. The sample comprised PBMCs or T cells enriched from blood (not recorded which). The chain links TRBV9 to TRBJ1-5; a possible D gene is TRBD1 (5 bases). The receptor comes from a man between 18 and 35 years old who had recovered from COVID-19. The CDR3 region is CASSAGGAGQPQHF. Here the CDR3 DNA reads TGTGCCAGCAGCGCGGGGGGAGCGGGTCAGCCCCAGCATTTT.